This T cell receptor (beta chain) was documented in a study of T cell changes during pregnancy in multiple sclerosis. The method was immunoSEQ multiplex PCR; TCRdb's version includes in-frame clones alone and lacks a portion of them. The table shows about 79,000 clones, with 80% to 95% occurring only once. There are 16 residues in the CDR3. The V gene lost 6 bases and the J gene lost 5 bases, with 17 bases spanning the gap. CDR1 SNHLY and CDR2 FYNNEI come from the germline V gene. The sequenced sample was peripheral blood, obtained in the second trimester of pregnancy. This chain connects TRBV2 to TRBJ1-6, with a weak D call TRBD1 (5 bases). This clonotype was obtained from a female donor in good health, enrolled as a control in a pregnancy study. The CDR3 sequence: CASRILGQGDNSPLHF. The CDR3 DNA sequence: TGTGCCAGCAGAATCCTCGGGCAGGGTGATAATTCACCCCTCCACTTT.